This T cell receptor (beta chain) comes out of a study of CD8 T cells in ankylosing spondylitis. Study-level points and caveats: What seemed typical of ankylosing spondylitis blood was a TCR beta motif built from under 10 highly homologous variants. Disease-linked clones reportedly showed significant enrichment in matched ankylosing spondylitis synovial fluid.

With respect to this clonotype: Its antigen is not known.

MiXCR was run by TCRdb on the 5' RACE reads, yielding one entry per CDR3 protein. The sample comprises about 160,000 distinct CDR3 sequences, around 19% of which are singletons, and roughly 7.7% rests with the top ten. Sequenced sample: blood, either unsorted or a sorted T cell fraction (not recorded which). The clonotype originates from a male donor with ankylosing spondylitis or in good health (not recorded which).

DNA of the CDR3: TGTGCCATCAGTGACAGGCCGAACACTGAAGCTTTCTTT. Translated, it gives CAISDRPNTEAFF. The gene calls are TRBV10-3 and TRBJ1-1; D ambiguous. The CDR3 contains 13 residues. Germline CDR1 reads ENHRY; CDR2 reads SYGVKD. Between the trimmed V and J ends, which lost 3 bases and 1 base, there was a span of 6 bases.